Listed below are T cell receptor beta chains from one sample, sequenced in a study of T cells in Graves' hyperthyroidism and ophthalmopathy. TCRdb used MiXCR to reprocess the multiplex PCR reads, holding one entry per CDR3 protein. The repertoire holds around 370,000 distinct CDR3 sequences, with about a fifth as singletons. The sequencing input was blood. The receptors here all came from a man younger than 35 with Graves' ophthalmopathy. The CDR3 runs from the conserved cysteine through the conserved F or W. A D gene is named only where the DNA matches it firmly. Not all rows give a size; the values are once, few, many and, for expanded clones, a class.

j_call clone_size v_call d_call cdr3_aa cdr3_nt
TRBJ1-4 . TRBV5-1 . CASSPSSVGEKLFF TGCGCCAGCAGCCCATCCTCTGTGGGGGAAAAACTGTTTTTT
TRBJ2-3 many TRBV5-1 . CASRPGSTDTQYF TGCGCCAGTCGGCCGGGCAGCACAGATACGCAGTATTTT
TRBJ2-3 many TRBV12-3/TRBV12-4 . CASAWLTTDTQYF TGTGCCAGCGCGTGGTTGACCACAGATACGCAGTATTTT
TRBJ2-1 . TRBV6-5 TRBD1 CAISLTGAGYNEQFF TGTGCCATCAGTTTGACAGGGGCGGGATACAATGAGCAGTTCTTC
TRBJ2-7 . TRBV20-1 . CSASIPGQDYEQYF TGCAGTGCTAGCATCCCGGGACAAGACTACGAGCAGTACTTC
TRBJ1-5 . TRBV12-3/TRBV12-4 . CASSFGGSGNQPQHF TGTGCCAGCAGTTTCGGGGGTTCGGGCAATCAGCCCCAGCATTTT
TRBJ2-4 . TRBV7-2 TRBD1 CASSLGTGTLAKNIQYF TGTGCCAGCAGCTTAGGGACAGGGACTCTAGCCAAAAACATTCAGTACTTC
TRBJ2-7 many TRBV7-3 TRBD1 CASSLSRQGAYEQYF TGTGCCAGCAGCTTAAGTCGGCAGGGGGCCTACGAGCAGTACTTC
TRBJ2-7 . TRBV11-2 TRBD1 CASSPRGRTGIGEQYF TGTGCCAGCAGCCCCCGGGGGCGGACAGGGATTGGCGAGCAGTACTTC
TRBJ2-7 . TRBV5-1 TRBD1 CASSTFPGTGAHEQYF TGCGCCAGCAGCACCTTCCCCGGGACAGGGGCCCACGAGCAGTACTTC
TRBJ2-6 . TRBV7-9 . CASSPGRPGLTGANVLTF TGTGCCAGCAGCCCGGGACGACCGGGGCTGACTGGGGCCAACGTCCTGACTTTC
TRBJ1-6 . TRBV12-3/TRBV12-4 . CASSQRGGDSPLHF TGTGCCAGCAGCCAAAGGGGGGGGGATTCACCCCTCCACTTT
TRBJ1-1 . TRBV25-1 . CASSEFTINTEAFF TGTGCCAGCAGTGAATTCACAATTAACACTGAAGCTTTCTTT
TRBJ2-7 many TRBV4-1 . CASSQVDMGFLGSEQYF TGCGCCAGCAGCCAAGTTGACATGGGCTTCTTGGGTAGCGAGCAGTACTTC
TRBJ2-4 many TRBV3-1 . CASSQLEDIQYF TGTGCCAGCAGCCAACTGGAGGACATTCAGTACTTC
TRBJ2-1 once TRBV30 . CAWRQTEGDGGYNEQFF TGTGCCTGGAGGCAAACGGAGGGGGACGGGGGCTACAATGAGCAGTTCTTC
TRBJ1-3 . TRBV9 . CASSPSGRAGNTIYF TGTGCCAGCAGCCCTTCCGGACGGGCCGGAAACACCATATATTTT
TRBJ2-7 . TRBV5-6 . CASSFTGSFYEQYF TGTGCCAGCAGCTTCACAGGGTCCTTCTACGAGCAGTACTTC
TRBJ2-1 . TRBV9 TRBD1 CASSAGQGPLIGQFF TGTGCCAGCAGCGCGGGACAGGGGCCCCTGATCGGGCAGTTCTTC
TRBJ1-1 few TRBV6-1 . CASDSGGANTEAFF TGTGCCAGCGATTCGGGGGGTGCGAACACTGAAGCTTTCTTT
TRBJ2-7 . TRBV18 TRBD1 CASSLGQNNEQYF TGTGCCAGCTCACTGGGACAGAACAATGAGCAGTACTTC
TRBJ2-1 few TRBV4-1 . CASSQVAPGNEQFF TGCGCCAGCAGCCAAGTGGCCCCGGGGAATGAGCAGTTCTTC
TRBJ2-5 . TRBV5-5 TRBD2 CASSLTLAGGQETQYF TGTGCCAGCAGCTTGACCCTAGCGGGGGGGCAAGAGACCCAGTACTTC
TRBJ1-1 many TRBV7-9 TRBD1 CASSPGQSWVTEAFF TGTGCCAGCAGCCCGGGACAGAGTTGGGTCACTGAAGCTTTCTTT
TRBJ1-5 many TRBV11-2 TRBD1 CASSPGNRGLPAREPQHF TGTGCCAGCAGCCCCGGGAACAGGGGTCTCCCGGCCAGGGAGCCCCAGCATTTT
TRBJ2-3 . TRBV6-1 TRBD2 CASSPGAGRYTDTQYF TGTGCCAGCAGCCCCGGAGCGGGACGCTATACAGATACGCAGTATTTT
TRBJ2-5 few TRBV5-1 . CASSAGLTAWEETQYF TGCGCCAGCAGCGCCGGCTTGACAGCATGGGAAGAGACCCAGTACTTC
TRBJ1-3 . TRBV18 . CASSPSPGNTIYF TGTGCCAGCTCACCGTCTCCAGGAAACACCATATATTTT
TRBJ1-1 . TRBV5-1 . CASSLAGGPVTEAFF TGCGCCAGCAGCTTGGCCGGGGGGCCAGTCACTGAAGCTTTCTTT
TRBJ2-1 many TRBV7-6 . CASSPEIGGNEQFF TGTGCCAGCAGCCCCGAAATAGGGGGCAATGAGCAGTTCTTC
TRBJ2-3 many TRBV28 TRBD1 CASSFRTGSADTQYF TGTGCCAGCAGTTTCCGGACAGGCAGTGCAGATACGCAGTATTTT
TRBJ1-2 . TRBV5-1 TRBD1 CASSSGQGRSGYTF TGCGCCAGCAGCTCAGGACAGGGAAGAAGTGGCTACACCTTC
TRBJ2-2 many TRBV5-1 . CASSLGGSNTGELFF TGCGCCAGCAGCTTAGGCGGATCGAACACCGGGGAGCTGTTTTTT
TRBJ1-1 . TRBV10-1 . CASSESQRGAFF TGCGCCAGCAGTGAGTCACAGCGCGGAGCTTTCTTT
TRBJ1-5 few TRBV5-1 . CASSLGTFSNQPQHF TGCGCCAGCAGCTTGGGGACATTTAGCAATCAGCCCCAGCATTTT
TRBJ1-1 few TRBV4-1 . CASSQVERGGEAFF TGCGCCAGCAGCCAAGTGGAGAGGGGGGGTGAAGCTTTCTTT
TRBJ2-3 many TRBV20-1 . CSAPNRVITDTQYF TGCAGTGCTCCAAACAGGGTTATCACAGATACGCAGTATTTT
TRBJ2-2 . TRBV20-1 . CSAFTRERDTGELFF TGCAGTGCTTTTACGAGGGAACGCGACACCGGGGAGCTGTTTTTT
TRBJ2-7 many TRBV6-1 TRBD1 CASSPDRAEQYF TGTGCCAGCAGCCCCGACAGGGCCGAGCAGTACTTC
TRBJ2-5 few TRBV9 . CASSVGGTDRRETQYF TGTGCCAGCAGCGTAGGAGGGACGGACCGTAGGGAGACCCAGTACTTC